These 16 T cell receptor beta chains originate from one sample sequenced in a study of cytomegalovirus exposure and HLA in healthy donors. PCR primers comprised 60 Vbeta and 13 Jbeta primers. TCRdb keeps only in-frame clones here, not all; method: immunoSEQ multiplex PCR. The sample lists about 190,000 clones; under 85% were seen once. Sequencing was carried out using PBMCs. The receptors were gathered from a woman under 30 in good health and CMV-seronegative.

V is TRBV25-1 and J is TRBJ2-7, with D perhaps matching TRBD1 (5 bases). The V and J ends lost 3 bases and 3 bases respectively, with 15 bases between them. This CDR3 has 15 amino acids. Looked up from germline, CDR1 is MGHDK and CDR2 is SYGVNS. The CDR3 DNA is TGTGCCAGCAGTGATCAGGGTTATACGGGCTACGAGCAGTACTTC. It yields the protein CASSDQGYTGYEQYF.

This clone was seen more than once but under ten times. The rearrangement links TRBV5-1 to TRBJ1-2; D ambiguous. Germline CDR1 reads SGHRS; CDR2 reads YFSETQ. The CDR3 length is 13 residues. Trimming removed 0 bases from V and 3 bases from J, with 6 bases in between. CDR3: CASSLDNDYGYTF. Written as DNA, the CDR3 is TGCGCCAGCAGCTTGGACAATGACTATGGCTACACCTTC.

The CDR3, as DNA: TGTGCCAGCAGCTTTTTTGCGGGAGCCACCGGGGAGCTGTTTTTT. Protein product: CASSFFAGATGELFF. J is TRBJ1-3 and V is TRBV5-4, with 7 bases aligning to TRBD2. With the DNA end fitting TRBJ2-2 better, the J assignment may be wrong. The CDR3 runs 15 residues. Germline V gene data show CDR1 as SGHNT and CDR2 as YYREEE (reference sequence).

J is TRBJ2-1 and V is TRBV4-3; a weak D match, TRBD2 (5 bases). Germline CDR1 reads LGHNA; CDR2 reads YSLEER. The germline V and J ends were trimmed by 0 bases and 2 bases, with 11 bases remaining between them. This CDR3 region has 16 residues. In DNA form, the CDR3 reads TGCGCCAGCAGCCAAGATATTCGGGGAGCCTACAATGAGCAGTTCTTC. Translated: CASSQDIRGAYNEQFF.

This clone was seen only a few times. The chain uses TRBV7-9 and TRBJ2-2; TRBD1 matches 9 bases. The V segment lost 2 bases and the J segment 6 bases; nucleotides outside the gene matches: 7. There are 16 residues in the CDR3. Germline V gene sequence: CDR1 SEHNR, CDR2 FQNEAQ (reference sequence). CDR3: CASSLNRGRPSGELFF. CDR3 sequence (DNA): TGTGCCAGCAGCTTAAACAGGGGGCGGCCTTCCGGGGAGCTGTTTTTT. The complete variable domain, with remaining parts taken from reference TRBV7-9 and TRBJ2-2, reads DTGVSQNPRHKITKRGQNVTFRCDPISEHNRLYWYRQTLGQGPEFLTYFQNEAQLEKSRLLSDRFSAERPKGSFSTLEIQRTEQGDSAMYLCASSLNRGRPSGELFFGEGSRLTVL.

J is TRBJ1-2 and V is TRBV6-5, with 7 bases that match TRBD1. The CDR3 runs 13 residues. With V trimmed by 6 bases and J by 4 bases, 5 bases remained unmatched. From germline, CDR1 is MNHEY and CDR2 SVGAGI. The CDR3 is CASSTTGIYGYTF. Written as DNA, the CDR3 is TGTGCCAGCAGCACGACAGGGATCTATGGCTACACCTTC.

The chain joins TRBV7-6 to TRBJ2-1; TRBD2 matches 8 bases. Germline V gene sequence: CDR1 SGHVS, CDR2 FNYEAQ. The CDR3 covers 16 residues. Trimming cost V 2 bases and J 7 bases; bases outside gene matches: 10. Here the CDR3 reads CASSLSVGGGGNEQFF. In DNA form, the CDR3 reads TGTGCCAGCAGCTTATCGGTCGGGGGGGGAGGGAATGAGCAGTTCTTC.

This clone was detected once. The rearrangement joins TRBV30 to TRBJ1-5; 9 bases align to TRBD1. The germline gives CDR1 GTSNPN, CDR2 SVGIG (reference sequence). The CDR3 is made up of 19 amino acids. With 5 bases clipped from V and 0 bases from J, the junction kept 17 bases outside the gene matches. In DNA form, the CDR3 reads TGTGCCTGGTTGAGCTGGTGGGACAGGGAAACCAATAGCAATCAGCCCCAGCATTTT. Protein product: CAWLSWWDRETNSNQPQHF.

V gene TRBV19 combines with J gene TRBJ2-7, with 8 bases matching TRBD1. Germline loops: CDR1 LNHDA, CDR2 SQIVND (reference sequence). With V trimmed by 3 bases and J by 6 bases, 10 bases remained unmatched. CDR3 length equals 15 residues. The CDR3 is CASSMNTGGAGEQYF. The DNA of the CDR3 is TGTGCCAGTAGTATGAACACAGGGGGAGCTGGCGAGCAGTACTTC.

The table lists this clone with a count of one. The genes are TRBV11-2 and TRBJ1-6, with 10 bases that match TRBD1. V lost 5 bases, J lost 10 bases, and 8 bases stayed unmatched. The germline gives CDR1 SGHAT, CDR2 FQNNGV. The CDR3 covers 15 residues. CDR3 amino acids: CASSPQTGGRSPLHF. DNA of the CDR3: TGTGCCAGCAGCCCCCAGACAGGGGGCCGGTCACCCCTCCACTTT.

The chain carries TRBV7-9 and TRBJ1-6; D not certain. CDR1 is SEHNR, CDR2 FQNEAQ, per germline (reference sequence). V was pared by 0 bases and J by 0 bases, with 9 bases between. The CDR3 extends over 17 amino acids. The CDR3 spells CASSLAVPSSYNSPLHF. As DNA, the CDR3 is TGTGCCAGCAGCTTAGCGGTTCCCAGCTCCTATAATTCACCCCTCCACTTT.

The V call is TRBV2, the J call TRBJ2-3; D call uncertain. Per germline, CDR1 SNHLY and CDR2 FYNNEI. The V and J ends lost 7 bases and 6 bases respectively, with 8 bases between them. The CDR3 sequence is 11 residues long. The CDR3 loop reads CASIAGDTQYF. CDR3 DNA sequence: TGTGCCAGCATAGCCGGGGATACGCAGTATTTT.

This rearrangement joins TRBV29-1 to TRBJ1-2, with TRBD1 matching over 11 bases. The CDR3 covers 13 residues. Germline CDR1 and CDR2: SQVTM and ANQGSEA. V was clipped by 7 bases and J by 3 bases; unmatched bases: 4. The CDR3 sequence is CSAGTGGDYGYTF. In nucleotides, the CDR3 is TGCAGCGCTGGGACAGGGGGGGACTATGGCTACACCTTC.

The V call is TRBV29-1, the J call TRBJ2-5, with D uncertain. Germline V gives CDR1 SQVTM, CDR2 ANQGSEA. Trimming cost V 3 bases and J 5 bases, with 13 bases left between them. The CDR3 spans 13 residues. The CDR3 DNA reads as TGCAGCGTTGATGTGGCCGACGGGGAGACCCAGTACTTC. This codes for CSVDVADGETQYF.

The chain carries TRBV5-4 and TRBJ1-2; 9 nucleotides agree with TRBD1. Germline assignment: CDR1 SGHNT and CDR2 YYREEE (reference sequence). The CDR3 consists of 14 residues. Unmatched junction bases numbered 7, after V lost 2 bases and J lost 8 bases. The CDR3 DNA follows: TGTGCCAGCAGCTTATTACAGGGGGCGAAGGGCTACACCTTC. As protein: CASSLLQGAKGYTF.

In regard to this clone: Other DNA variants within this sample encode the same CDR3. The chain combines TRBV27 with TRBJ1-6; D unclear. CDR1 is MNHEY and CDR2 is SMNVEV in the germline V gene (reference sequence). V lost 6 bases to trimming and J lost 7 bases, with 13 bases between them. The length of the CDR3 is 14 residues. Here the CDR3 DNA reads TGTGCCAGCAGAGATTCTCTGCAGAATTCACCCCTCCACTTT. It yields the protein CASRDSLQNSPLHF.